This is a list of T cell receptor beta chains from one sample in a study of blood T cell repertoires in COVID-19. This table comes from immunoSEQ multiplex PCR, and its TCRdb copy is limited to in-frame clones, with some not included. The data hold over 150,000 clones, with about 90% observed a single time. The sequencing input was PBMCs or T cells enriched from blood (not recorded which). The receptor source for this set is a woman between 18 and 29 years old who had recovered from COVID-19. Each CDR3 is given with its conserved first and last residue. The D gene is left open where the match is weak. Clone size appears in some rows only: once, few, many, or a class for an expanded clone.

TRBJ2-7 | NA | TRBV2 | NA | CASLGQGNEQYF | TGTGCCAGCCTGGGACAAGGGAACGAGCAGTACTTC
TRBJ1-3 | TRBD1 | TRBV7-2 | NA | CASSHRGLVPGNTIYF | TGTGCCAGCAGCCACAGGGGGTTAGTCCCTGGAAACACCATATATTTT
TRBJ2-2 | TRBD2 | TRBV28 | NA | CASTFSPSGSTSPGELFF | TGTGCCAGCACCTTCTCGCCTAGCGGGAGCACGAGTCCCGGGGAGCTGTTTTTT
TRBJ2-2 | TRBD2 | TRBV20-1 | NA | CSASGRDGKANTGELFF | TGCAGTGCTAGTGGGAGGGACGGAAAAGCGAACACCGGGGAGCTGTTTTTT
TRBJ2-5 | TRBD1 | TRBV6-2/TRBV6-3 | NA | CASSSRQSGTGVTVGQETQYF | TGTGCCAGCAGTTCCCGCCAATCCGGGACAGGGGTAACGGTTGGCCAAGAGACCCAGTACTTC
TRBJ2-7 | NA | TRBV28 | NA | CASSRLSYEQYF | TGTGCCAGCAGCAGACTATCCTACGAGCAGTACTTC
TRBJ2-1 | TRBD1 | TRBV29-1 | once | CSVDRDSQAYNEQFF | TGCAGCGTCGACCGGGACAGTCAAGCCTACAATGAGCAGTTCTTC
TRBJ1-2 | NA | TRBV3-1/TRBV3-2 | few | CASSSLSRAMVF | TGTGCCAGCAGTTCACTATCCAGGGCCATGGTTTTC
TRBJ2-1 | TRBD2 | TRBV6-5 | NA | CASSLGLAGVAEQFF | TGTGCCAGCAGTTTGGGACTAGCGGGAGTCGCTGAGCAGTTCTTC
TRBJ2-3 | TRBD1 | TRBV3-1/TRBV3-2 | NA | CASGKNRGVTDTQYF | TGTGCCAGCGGGAAAAACAGGGGAGTCACAGATACGCAGTATTTT
TRBJ1-6 | TRBD1 | TRBV28 | NA | CASSLPGTGRESPLHF | TGTGCCAGCAGTTTACCCGGGACAGGGAGAGAATCACCCCTCCACTTT
TRBJ1-3 | NA | TRBV7-9 | NA | CASSHGQLSSGNTIYF | TGTGCCAGCAGCCACGGACAGCTAAGCTCTGGAAACACCATATATTTT
TRBJ2-7 | NA | TRBV12-2 | few | CASRYRMGQESSYEQYF | TGTGCAAGTCGCTACCGGATGGGACAAGAGAGCTCCTACGAGCAGTACTTC
TRBJ1-4 | TRBD1 | TRBV2 | NA | CASSEEQGIRANEKLFF | TGTGCCAGCAGTGAGGAACAGGGGATTCGGGCTAATGAAAAACTGTTTTTT
TRBJ1-1 | TRBD1 | TRBV10-3 | NA | CAIKSRTGENTEAFF | TGTGCCATCAAAAGCAGAACAGGGGAGAACACTGAAGCTTTCTTT
TRBJ1-2 | NA | TRBV7-9 | NA | CASTLGPPGDTF | TGTGCCAGCACCCTCGGGCCCCCGGGGGACACCTTC
TRBJ2-7 | TRBD1 | TRBV11-2 | NA | CASSRTGAYEQYF | TGTGCCAGCAGCAGGACAGGGGCCTACGAGCAGTACTTC
TRBJ2-3 | TRBD1 | TRBV7-2 | NA | CASSLVLTGETDTQYF | TGTGCCAGCAGCTTAGTCCTGACAGGGGAGACAGATACGCAGTATTTT
TRBJ2-5 | TRBD2 | TRBV27 | NA | CASSEKLAGVAETQYF | TGTGCCAGCAGTGAGAAACTAGCGGGAGTGGCCGAGACCCAGTACTTC
TRBJ1-2 | TRBD1 | TRBV28 | NA | CASRRAGGLYGYTF | TGTGCCAGCAGAAGGGCAGGGGGTTTGTATGGCTACACCTTC
TRBJ1-1 | NA | TRBV5-1 | NA | CASSFGGSSTEAFF | TGCGCCAGCAGCTTCGGAGGCAGTAGCACTGAAGCTTTCTTT
TRBJ2-7 | TRBD2 | TRBV4-3 | NA | CASSLAGASYEQYF | TGCGCCAGCAGCTTAGCGGGGGCATCCTACGAGCAGTACTTC
TRBJ2-1 | TRBD2 | TRBV5-6 | NA | CASSPPVGLAGLNEQFF | TGTGCCAGCAGCCCGCCGGTCGGACTAGCGGGCCTCAATGAGCAGTTCTTC
TRBJ2-6 | NA | TRBV5-4 | NA | CASSQSGANVLTF | TGTGCCAGCAGCCAGTCTGGGGCCAACGTCCTGACTTTC
TRBJ2-7 | TRBD2 | TRBV28 | once | CASSFAGGSYEQYF | TGTGCCAGCAGTTTCGCGGGGGGATCCTACGAGCAGTACTTC
TRBJ1-1 | TRBD1 | TRBV5-1 | NA | CASSFLPGQQNTEAFF | TGCGCCAGCAGCTTCCTCCCGGGACAGCAGAACACTGAAGCTTTCTTT
TRBJ2-2 | TRBD1 | TRBV19 | few | CASSTGVNTGELFF | TGTGCCAGTAGCACAGGGGTTAACACCGGGGAGCTGTTTTTT
TRBJ2-7 | TRBD2 | TRBV3-1/TRBV3-2 | NA | CASSLASGGNEQYF | TGTGCCAGCAGCCTTGCTAGCGGGGGTAACGAGCAGTACTTC
TRBJ2-1 | NA | TRBV7-8 | NA | CASRGPGFYNEQFF | TGTGCCAGCCGCGGTCCGGGGTTCTACAATGAGCAGTTCTTC
TRBJ2-1 | TRBD2 | TRBV11-2 | NA | CASSLASGAYNEQFF | TGTGCCAGCAGCTTAGCGAGCGGGGCCTACAATGAGCAGTTCTTC
TRBJ1-1 | TRBD1 | TRBV7-8 | NA | CASSKGALAEAFF | TGTGCCAGCAGCAAGGGGGCCTTGGCTGAAGCTTTCTTT
TRBJ2-7 | TRBD1 | TRBV28 | NA | CASRNQGAAPSREQYF | TGTGCCAGCAGGAACCAGGGGGCGGCCCCTTCTCGGGAGCAGTACTTC
TRBJ1-4 | NA | TRBV19 | NA | CASSIGAGVRNEKLFF | TGTGCCAGTAGTATAGGGGCGGGAGTACGAAATGAAAAACTGTTTTTT
TRBJ1-1 | NA | TRBV19 | NA | CASSIDHGVSNTEAFF | TGTGCCAGTAGTATAGATCACGGGGTTTCGAACACTGAAGCTTTCTTT
TRBJ1-1 | NA | TRBV28 | NA | CASSLPSGLSGEAFF | TGTGCCAGCAGTTTACCTAGCGGACTTTCTGGTGAAGCTTTCTTT
TRBJ1-1 | NA | TRBV20-1 | NA | CSASSRGENTEAFF | TGCAGTGCTAGTTCTCGGGGAGAGAACACTGAAGCTTTCTTT
TRBJ2-7 | NA | TRBV5-1 | NA | CASTHGQPPYEQYF | TGCGCCAGCACCCACGGACAACCGCCCTACGAGCAGTACTTC
TRBJ1-5 | TRBD1 | TRBV2 | NA | CASSEPTGDQPQHF | TGTGCCAGCAGCGAACCGACAGGGGATCAGCCCCAGCATTTT
TRBJ1-4 | TRBD1 | TRBV7-2 | NA | CASSPRTGAGEKLFF | TGTGCCAGCAGCCCACGGACAGGGGCCGGTGAAAAACTGTTTTTT
TRBJ1-3 | NA | TRBV2 | NA | CASSSYQGNTIYF | TGTGCCAGCAGTTCGTATCAGGGAAACACCATATATTTT
TRBJ2-3 | NA | TRBV6-9 | NA | CASSYRVDTQYF | TGTGCCAGCAGTTACCGTGTAGATACGCAGTATTTT
TRBJ1-1 | NA | TRBV25-1 | once | CASSELQNTEAFF | TGTGCCAGCAGTGAATTACAGAACACTGAAGCTTTCTTT
TRBJ2-1 | NA | TRBV2 | NA | CAATGWGNNEQFF | TGTGCCGCGACAGGTTGGGGAAACAATGAGCAGTTCTTC
TRBJ2-7 | NA | TRBV6-2/TRBV6-3 | NA | CASSYPETGGYYEQYF | TGTGCCAGCAGTTACCCTGAGACAGGAGGATACTACGAGCAGTACTTC
TRBJ2-7 | TRBD2 | TRBV5-5 | NA | CASSLGLAGGRGEQYF | TGTGCCAGCAGCTTGGGACTAGCGGGAGGCAGGGGGGAGCAGTACTTC